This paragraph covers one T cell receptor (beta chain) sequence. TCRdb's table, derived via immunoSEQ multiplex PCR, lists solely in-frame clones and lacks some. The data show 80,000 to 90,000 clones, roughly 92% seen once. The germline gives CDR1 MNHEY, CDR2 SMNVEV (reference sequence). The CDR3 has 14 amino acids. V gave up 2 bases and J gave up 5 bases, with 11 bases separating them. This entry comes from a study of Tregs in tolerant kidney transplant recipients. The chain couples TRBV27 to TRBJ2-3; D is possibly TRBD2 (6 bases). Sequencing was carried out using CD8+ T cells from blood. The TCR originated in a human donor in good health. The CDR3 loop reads CASSLPGRGDTQYF. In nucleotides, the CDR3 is TGTGCCAGCAGTTTACCGGGGCGGGGAGATACGCAGTATTTT.